These T cell receptor beta chains were read from a single sample in a study of identical twins. TCRdb re-analysed the 5' RACE reads in MiXCR, keeping a single row per CDR3 protein. There are about 200,000 distinct CDR3 sequences in the sample; around 8.1% occur only once, and about 1.8% lies in the top ten. A further study also used this sample, focusing on yellow fever vaccine responses in identical twins.

Source material: memory (CD45RO+) T cells sorted from blood. The receptors were sampled from a woman aged 18-30 years in good health. The CDR3 runs from the conserved cysteine through the conserved F or W. The D gene is left open where the match is weak. Clone size is given for some rows only: seen once, a few or many times, or a class if the clone is expanded.

. many TRBJ2-6 TRBV12-3/TRBV12-4 CASSLEASGANVLTF TGTGCCAGCAGTTTAGAAGCCTCTGGGGCCAACGTCCTGACTTTC
. many TRBJ2-2 TRBV12-3/TRBV12-4 CASSLGRYGELFF TGTGCCAGCAGTTTAGGGAGATACGGGGAGCTGTTTTTT
. many TRBJ2-3 TRBV5-1 CASSLNLYTDTQYF TGCGCCAGCAGCTTAAACTTGTACACAGATACGCAGTATTTT
TRBD2 few TRBJ2-4 TRBV11-2 CASSLSGGIAKNIQYF TGTGCCAGCAGCTTGAGCGGGGGAATAGCCAAAAACATTCAGTACTTC
. few TRBJ1-4 TRBV5-1 CASSLRPSTNEKLFF TGCGCCAGCAGCCTAAGACCCTCAACTAATGAAAAACTGTTTTTT
TRBD1 many TRBJ1-2 TRBV29-1 CSVETGGASYGYTF TGCAGCGTTGAAACAGGGGGCGCCAGCTATGGCTACACCTTC
. . TRBJ2-3 TRBV9 CASSVAAGVNTDTQYF TGTGCCAGCAGCGTAGCTGCCGGTGTAAACACAGATACGCAGTATTTT
. few TRBJ2-2 TRBV28 CASSLSYFKARNTGELFF TGTGCCAGCAGTTTATCCTATTTCAAGGCGCGGAACACCGGGGAGCTGTTTTTT
. few TRBJ1-2 TRBV5-1 CASSLDGQAGDGYTF TGCGCCAGCAGCTTGGATGGGCAGGCCGGGGATGGCTACACCTTC
. . TRBJ1-1 TRBV12-3/TRBV12-4 CASSLTGTEAFF TGTGCCAGCAGTTTAACAGGCACTGAAGCTTTCTTT
. many TRBJ2-7 TRBV28 CASMDQREEQYF TGTGCCAGCATGGACCAACGGGAAGAGCAGTACTTC
. many TRBJ1-1 TRBV29-1 CSPRGDGTNTEAFF TGCAGCCCCCGGGGGGACGGGACGAACACTGAAGCTTTCTTT
TRBD1 few TRBJ2-2 TRBV5-1 CASSRQGEIGELFF TGCGCCAGCAGCCGACAGGGGGAGATCGGGGAGCTGTTTTTT
. many TRBJ1-5 TRBV28 CASSFSLGDPNQPQHF TGTGCCAGCAGTTTCTCGTTGGGGGACCCCAATCAGCCCCAGCATTTT
. many TRBJ2-2 TRBV4-1 CASSQDPQRVGELFF TGCGCCAGCAGCCAAGATCCCCAGAGGGTCGGGGAGCTGTTTTTT
. . TRBJ2-3 TRBV7-3 CASSTQGSTDTQYF TGTGCCAGCAGCACACAGGGATCCACAGATACGCAGTATTTT